This T cell receptor (beta chain) appears in the sequencing data of a study of T cells in Graves' hyperthyroidism and ophthalmopathy. Any patient presenting with uncontrolled infection, other autoimmune disease, pregnancy or lactation was left out. Germline values: CDR1 SNHLY, CDR2 FYNNEI. V dropped 3 bases and J dropped 0; count of bases not matched to a gene: 8. The CDR3 is 16 amino acids. Concerning this clonotype itself: Its antigen is still unknown.

RNA transcripts provided the source from which TCR beta CDR3 regions were amplified. Researchers ran a first-round RT-PCR on the TCR CDR3 using the HTBI primer set. One entry per CDR3 protein results from TCRdb running MiXCR on the multiplex PCR reads. In the table there are fewer than 450,000 distinct CDR3 sequences, about a fifth of which are singletons. Study-wide results and limits: Before onset, by a median of approximately 6.8 months, the model predicted ophthalmopathy. Appearing also in blood were most of the thyroid clonotypes expanded above 0.001. Stable hyperthyroidism and ophthalmopathy were separated using 13 V-J signatures.

The TCR was taken from a man aged 18 to 30 with Graves' ophthalmopathy. Sequenced input: blood. The V gene is TRBV2, the J gene TRBJ2-7; 7 bases match TRBD2. The CDR3 DNA is TGTGCCAGCAGTGATTGGGGGGGACTTAACTCCTACGAGCAGTACTTC. Amino acids: CASSDWGGLNSYEQYF.